This T cell receptor (beta chain) is from a study of blood T cell repertoires in COVID-19. The method was immunoSEQ multiplex PCR; TCRdb's version includes in-frame clones alone and lacks a portion of them. The top ten clones hold 4% of a sample with about 230,000 clones, about 90% of them seen once. The trim removed 7 bases at V and 5 bases at J, leaving 2 bases unmatched. Germline CDR1 and CDR2: SGHRS and YFSETQ. The CDR3 is 13 residues long. This clone came up once. The genes are TRBV5-1 and TRBJ2-1; 11 nucleotides match TRBD2. Material for sequencing was PBMCs or T cells enriched from blood (not recorded which). This clonotype originated in a woman in her twenties or thirties with acute COVID-19. CDR3 nucleotides: TGCGCCAGCGGTAGCGGGGGGGACAATGAGCAGTTCTTC. The encoded protein is CASGSGGDNEQFF.